This paragraph reports one TCR beta chain. Sequenced by immunoSEQ multiplex PCR; TCRdb stores in-frame clones only, minus some. The sample contains about 270,000 clones, around 81% of which appear only once. The CDR3 has 14 residues. The trim removed 8 bases at V and 5 bases at J, leaving 7 bases unmatched. CDR1 and CDR2 from the germline V gene are MNHEY and SVGAGI. The record originates from a study of blood T cell repertoires in COVID-19. The chain combines TRBV6-5 with TRBJ2-1, with 9 bases that match TRBD1. The sample taken for sequencing was peripheral blood. The sequence came from a woman aged 55-69 years with active or convalescent COVID-19. As DNA, the CDR3 is TGTGCCAGCCAAAAAGGGACAGGGAACAATGAGCAGTTCTTC. Translated, it gives CASQKGTGNNEQFF.